This T cell receptor beta chain stems from a study of identical twins. Using its own MiXCR run on the 5' RACE reads, TCRdb lists one record per CDR3 protein. The sample shows some 590,000 distinct CDR3 sequences, over 8.5% of them seen only once. This clonotype was seen at least ten times. CDR3 length: 13 amino acids. V lost 1 base and J lost 2, with 9 bases in between. Germline lookup yields CDR1 DFQATT and CDR2 SNEGSKA (reference sequence). These records were also assigned to another study, of yellow fever vaccine responses in identical twins.

The sample consisted of PBMCs. The source of this sequence is a woman between 18 and 30 years old in good health. V gene TRBV20-1 combines with J gene TRBJ2-7; weak D call: TRBD2 (6 bases). The CDR3 nucleotides read TGCAGTGCTAGAGGGCAGCGGGCCTACGAGCAGTACTTC. Translated, it gives CSARGQRAYEQYF.